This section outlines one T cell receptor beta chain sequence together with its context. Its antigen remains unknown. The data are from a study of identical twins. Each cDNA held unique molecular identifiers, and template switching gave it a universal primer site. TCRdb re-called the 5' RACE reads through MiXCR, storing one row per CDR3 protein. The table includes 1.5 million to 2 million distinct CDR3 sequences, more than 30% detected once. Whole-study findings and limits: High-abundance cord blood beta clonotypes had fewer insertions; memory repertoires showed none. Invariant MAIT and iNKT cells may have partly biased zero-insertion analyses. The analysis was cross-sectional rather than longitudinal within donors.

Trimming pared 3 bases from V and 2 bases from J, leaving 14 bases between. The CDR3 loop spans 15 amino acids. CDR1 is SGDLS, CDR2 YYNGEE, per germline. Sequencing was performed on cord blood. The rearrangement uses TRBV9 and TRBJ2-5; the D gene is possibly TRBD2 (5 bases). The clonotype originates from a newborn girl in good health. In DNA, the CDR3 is TGTGCCAGCAGCGAAAGGACTGAACCGCAAGAGACCCAGTACTTC. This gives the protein CASSERTEPQETQYF. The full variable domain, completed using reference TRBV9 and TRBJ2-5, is DSGVTQTPKHLITATGQRVTLRCSPRSGDLSVYWYQQSLDQGLQFLIQYYNGEERAKGNILERFSAQQFPDLHSELNLSSLELGDSALYFCASSERTEPQETQYFGPGTRLLVL.